This TCR beta chain emerged from a study of blood T cell repertoires in COVID-19. Seattle's cohort entered during active infection and was followed longitudinally. Original processing notes: Estimates of nucleated cell counts were drawn from the amplification of reference gene primers. Sequenced by immunoSEQ multiplex PCR; TCRdb stores in-frame clones only, minus some. Clonal size and the V and J genes are those of that table, whereas D and trimming came from the DNA. The sample has some 310,000 clones; about 90% are singletons. The TCR originated in a woman between 35 and 50 years old with COVID-19, enrolled during active disease. The sample was peripheral blood.

DNA for the CDR3: TGTGCCAGCTCACCGACAGGTATGAATCAGCCCCAGCATTTT. Protein: CASSPTGMNQPQHF. The chain employs TRBV18 and TRBJ1-5; TRBD1 might be the D (6 bases). Germline CDR1 and CDR2: KGHSH and LQKENI. The CDR3 has 14 amino acids. Trimming took 3 bases from V and 4 from J, leaving 10 bases between them.